Listed below are T cell receptor beta chains from one sample, sequenced in a study of T cell responses to AZD1222 COVID-19 vaccine. Profiling relied on immunoSEQ multiplex PCR, and the TCRdb table lists in-frame clones only, not all of them. The sample carries 150,000 to 200,000 clones, about 90% recorded once. The sample here was peripheral blood, taken 28 days after the second AZD1222 dose. Every receptor here comes from an adult who received the AZD1222 COVID-19 vaccine. Each CDR3 is given with its conserved first and last residue. D genes are given only for firm matches.

j_call	d_call	v_call	cdr3_aa	cdr3_nt
TRBJ1-3	.	TRBV9	CASSVGRISGNTIYF	TGTGCCAGCAGCGTAGGGCGCATCTCTGGAAACACCATATATTTT
TRBJ1-2	.	TRBV5-4	CASSFGLRGTLNYGYTF	TGTGCCAGCAGCTTCGGGCTTAGAGGAACTCTCAACTATGGCTACACCTTC
TRBJ1-2	.	TRBV6-5	CASRRATSYTF	TGTGCCAGCCGACGGGCCACTAGCTACACCTTC
TRBJ2-1	TRBD1	TRBV5-6	CASSRTGTSYNEQFF	TGTGCCAGCAGCAGGACAGGGACATCCTACAATGAGCAGTTCTTC
TRBJ2-7	.	TRBV7-9	CASSSPPGATYEQYF	TGTGCCAGCAGCTCGCCCCCAGGGGCCACCTACGAGCAGTACTTC
TRBJ2-1	TRBD2	TRBV15	CATSRESSGISYNEQFF	TGTGCCACCAGCAGAGAATCTAGCGGGATTTCCTACAATGAGCAGTTCTTC
TRBJ1-5	TRBD1	TRBV27	CASSQGEQPQHF	TGTGCCAGCAGTCAGGGGGAACAGCCCCAGCATTTT
TRBJ2-7	.	TRBV19	CASSSRGLEQYF	TGTGCCAGTAGTTCGCGGGGCCTAGAGCAGTACTTC
TRBJ2-7	TRBD1	TRBV3-1/TRBV3-2	CASSRGQVSYEQYF	TGTGCCAGCAGTCGCGGACAGGTTTCCTACGAGCAGTACTTC
TRBJ1-4	.	TRBV27	CASRGGGRYNEKLFF	TGTGCCAGCCGGGGGGGAGGCAGGTATAATGAAAAACTGTTTTTT